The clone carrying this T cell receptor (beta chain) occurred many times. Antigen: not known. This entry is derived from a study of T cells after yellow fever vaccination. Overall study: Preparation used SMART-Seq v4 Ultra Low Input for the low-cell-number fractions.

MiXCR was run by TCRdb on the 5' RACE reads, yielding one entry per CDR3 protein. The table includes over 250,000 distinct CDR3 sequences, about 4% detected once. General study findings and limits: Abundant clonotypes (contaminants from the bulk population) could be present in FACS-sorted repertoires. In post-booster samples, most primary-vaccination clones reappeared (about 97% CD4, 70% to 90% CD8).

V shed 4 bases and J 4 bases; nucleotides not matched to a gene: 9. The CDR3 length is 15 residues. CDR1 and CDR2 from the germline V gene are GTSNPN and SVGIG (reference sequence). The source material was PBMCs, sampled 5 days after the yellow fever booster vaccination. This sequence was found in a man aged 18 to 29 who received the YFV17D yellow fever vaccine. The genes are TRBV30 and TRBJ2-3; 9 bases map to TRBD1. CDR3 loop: CAWTRDRVTPDTQYF. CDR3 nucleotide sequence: TGTGCCTGGACCCGGGACAGGGTGACTCCAGATACGCAGTATTTT. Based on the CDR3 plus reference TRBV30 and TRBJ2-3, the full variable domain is SQTIHQWPATLVQPVGSPLSLECTVEGTSNPNLYWYRQAAGRGLQLLFYSVGIGQISSEVPQNLSASRPQDRQFILSSKKLLLSDSGFYLCAWTRDRVTPDTQYFGPGTRLTVL.